This paragraph covers one T cell receptor beta chain sequence. The method was immunoSEQ multiplex PCR; TCRdb's version includes in-frame clones alone and lacks a portion of them. The sample consists of about 110,000 clones, around 90% of them appearing once. This sample was taken from a study of blood T cell repertoires in COVID-19. Study overall: Researchers got acute and convalescent COVID-19 samples from the United States, Italy and Spain.

This CDR3 contains 16 residues. Trimming took 3 bases from V and 5 from J, leaving 19 bases between them. Germline V lookup: CDR1 MGHRA, CDR2 YSYEKL. The chain links TRBV4-1 to TRBJ2-5; TRBD2 is a possible D gene (7 bases). Sequencing used peripheral blood. This clonotype originated in a human donor in a cohort sampled during active COVID-19. This CDR3 reads CASSQLSRGAKETQYF. The CDR3, as DNA: TGCGCCAGCAGCCAGCTCTCCCGGGGGGCCAAGGAGACCCAGTACTTC.